This is a list of T cell receptor beta chains from one sample in a study of OX40 agonist ivuxolimab in advanced cancers. TCRdb keeps only in-frame clones here, not all; method: immunoSEQ multiplex PCR. The sample holds 69,000 or so clones, roughly four fifths seen once. The specimen was CD4+ or CD8+ T cells sorted from blood, collected in a trial of the OX40 agonist ivuxolimab. The receptors originated from an adult with an advanced solid tumor such as melanoma, head and neck, liver or kidney cancer. Both conserved end residues are part of each CDR3. Fields, in order: V gene, clone size, D gene, J gene, CDR3 protein, CDR3 DNA. A D gene is named only where the DNA matches it firmly. Clone size is not always given. Where it is, it says once, few, many or a class for expanded clones.

TRBV5-3,-,TRBD1,TRBJ1-5,CARSLKGQVSNQPQHF,TGTGCCAGAAGCTTGAAAGGACAGGTGAGCAATCAGCCCCAGCATTTT
TRBV15,few,-,TRBJ2-5,CATSRTATERETQYF,TGTGCCACCAGCAGAACCGCGACGGAAAGAGAGACCCAGTACTTC
TRBV29-1,-,-,TRBJ2-5,CSVGESGQETQYF,TGCAGCGTGGGGGAAAGTGGGCAAGAGACCCAGTACTTC
TRBV6-1,-,-,TRBJ1-2,CASNQAGVGSVNYGYTF,TGTGCCAGCAATCAAGCGGGGGTCGGCTCTGTCAACTATGGCTACACCTTC
TRBV20-1,-,-,TRBJ2-5,CSAREAGYF,TGCAGTGCTAGAGAGGCAGGATACTTC
TRBV7-2,-,-,TRBJ2-1,CASSLDSGNNEQFF,TGTGCCAGCAGCTTAGATTCCGGAAACAATGAGCAGTTCTTC
TRBV6-5,-,TRBD1,TRBJ1-4,CASRGTGRKEKLFF,TGTGCCAGCAGGGGGACAGGGAGGAAAGAAAAACTGTTTTTT
TRBV10-3,few,-,TRBJ2-7,CAISESKLRSSYEQYF,TGTGCCATCAGTGAGTCCAAGCTACGGTCCTCCTACGAGCAGTACTTC
TRBV19,once,TRBD1,TRBJ1-6,CASSLLQGGTRNSPLHF,TGTGCCAGTAGTCTCCTTCAGGGGGGGACTCGGAATTCACCCCTCCACTTT
TRBV6-5,-,-,TRBJ2-5,CASSRTGTLQETQYF,TGTGCCAGCAGTCGAACAGGGACTTTACAAGAGACCCAGTACTTC
TRBV6-5,-,TRBD2,TRBJ2-7,CASRDYGTSSYEQYF,TGTGCCAGCAGGGACTACGGGACTAGCAGTTACGAGCAGTACTTC
TRBV27,-,-,TRBJ2-3,CASRLEGADTQYF,TGTGCCAGCAGATTAGAGGGGGCAGATACGCAGTATTTT
TRBV5-5,-,-,TRBJ2-2,CASSSQGTGELFF,TGTGCCAGCAGCTCCCAGGGTACCGGGGAGCTGTTTTTT
TRBV27,once,-,TRBJ2-1,CASSYAITGILFYEQFF,TGTGCCAGCAGTTATGCCATTACAGGGATCCTGTTCTATGAGCAGTTCTTC
TRBV5-1,-,-,TRBJ2-2,CASSTQTLNTGELFF,TGCGCCAGCAGTACCCAAACATTGAACACCGGGGAGCTGTTTTTT
TRBV28,-,-,TRBJ1-6,CASSSSSYNSPLHF,TGTGCCAGCAGTTCTAGCTCCTATAATTCACCCCTCCACTTT
TRBV18,-,-,TRBJ1-1,CASSPTYIGHLEAFF,TGTGCCAGCTCACCTACCTATATAGGACACCTTGAAGCTTTCTTT
TRBV5-4,-,TRBD2,TRBJ2-1,CASSHPSGGAENEQFF,TGTGCCAGCAGCCATCCTAGCGGGGGGGCGGAGAATGAGCAGTTCTTC
TRBV19,-,-,TRBJ1-2,CASSMAGENYGYTF,TGTGCCAGTAGTATGGCAGGAGAAAACTATGGCTACACCTTC
TRBV6-1,few,-,TRBJ2-7,CASSEYPGSYEQYF,TGTGCCAGCAGTGAATATCCTGGATCCTACGAGCAGTACTTC
TRBV9,-,-,TRBJ1-5,CASSVLPGHKNQPQHF,TGTGCCAGCAGCGTGCTCCCGGGACATAAGAATCAGCCCCAGCATTTT
TRBV6-1,-,-,TRBJ2-3,CASTEDPHTDTQYF,TGTGCCAGCACCGAGGACCCACATACAGATACGCAGTATTTT
TRBV6-5,-,-,TRBJ1-1,CASSLGYRRSTEAFF,TGTGCCAGCAGTTTGGGGTACAGGAGGAGCACTGAAGCTTTCTTT
TRBV5-5,-,TRBD1,TRBJ1-4,CASSFSGQTNEKLFF,TGTGCCAGCAGCTTTTCGGGACAGACTAATGAAAAACTGTTTTTT
TRBV27,-,-,TRBJ1-5,CASSFSSSQPQHF,TGTGCCAGCAGTTTTTCGAGCAGCCAGCCCCAGCATTTT
TRBV7-2,-,TRBD2,TRBJ2-7,CASSPWPSSGIYEQYF,TGTGCCAGCAGCCCATGGCCCTCTAGCGGGATCTACGAGCAGTACTTC
TRBV29-1,-,TRBD1,TRBJ1-2,CSVEGQGIGGYTF,TGCAGCGTTGAGGGACAGGGAATAGGTGGCTACACCTTC
TRBV15,-,TRBD1,TRBJ2-7,CATSIDRGTYEQYF,TGTGCCACCAGCATTGACAGGGGGACCTACGAGCAGTACTTC
TRBV4-2,few,TRBD1,TRBJ2-7,CASSQEGVDRARREQYF,TGTGCCAGCAGCCAAGAGGGGGTGGACAGGGCGAGGAGGGAGCAGTACTTC
TRBV6-1,-,TRBD1,TRBJ2-7,CASSAAGQAWEEQYF,TGTGCCAGCAGTGCGGCGGGACAGGCCTGGGAGGAGCAGTACTTC
TRBV7-2,-,-,TRBJ1-2,CASSPEFTGNGYTF,TGTGCCAGCAGCCCAGAATTCACAGGGAATGGCTACACCTTC
TRBV28,-,-,TRBJ2-7,CASSIRRSFSSYEQYF,TGTGCCAGCAGCATCCGCAGATCTTTTAGCTCCTACGAGCAGTACTTC
TRBV28,-,TRBD2,TRBJ2-1,CASSSLGLVSGEQFF,TGTGCCAGCAGTTCCTTGGGACTAGTCTCTGGTGAGCAGTTCTTC
TRBV6-1,few,-,TRBJ1-5,CASSVSVPEQPQHF,TGTGCCAGCAGTGTATCTGTACCGGAGCAGCCCCAGCATTTT
TRBV5-6,-,-,TRBJ2-6,CASSLVLSGANVLTF,TGTGCCAGCAGCTTGGTCCTCTCTGGGGCCAACGTCCTGACTTTC
TRBV6-6,-,TRBD1,TRBJ1-5,CASRTTGGDQPQHF,TGTGCCAGCAGAACGACAGGGGGCGATCAGCCCCAGCATTTT
TRBV5-4,-,-,TRBJ1-4,CASSPSSSPGEKLFF,TGTGCCAGCAGCCCCAGTAGTTCCCCCGGTGAAAAACTGTTTTTT
TRBV10-3,-,-,TRBJ2-3,CAISEGDGRDGDTQYF,TGTGCCATCAGTGAAGGGGACGGCCGGGATGGAGATACGCAGTATTTT
TRBV5-4,-,-,TRBJ1-2,CASSRDGNYGYTF,TGTGCCAGCAGCCGGGACGGTAACTATGGCTACACCTTC
TRBV5-1,-,-,TRBJ2-1,CASSFRGTSAASQFF,TGCGCCAGCAGCTTCAGAGGGACTTCCGCCGCCTCGCAGTTCTTC
TRBV6-4,once,TRBD1,TRBJ2-7,CASSDSIQGPAYEQYF,TGTGCCAGCAGTGACTCGATACAGGGGCCTGCCTACGAGCAGTACTTC
TRBV5-1,-,TRBD2,TRBJ2-3,CASSPAGGGTDTQYF,TGCGCCAGCAGCCCAGCGGGGGGGGGCACAGATACGCAGTATTTT
TRBV5-6,few,-,TRBJ2-5,CASSLAKGQRDQETQYF,TGTGCCAGCAGCTTGGCCAAAGGCCAGCGCGACCAAGAGACCCAGTACTTC
TRBV5-5,-,TRBD2,TRBJ2-5,CASSLSGGGETQYF,TGTGCCAGCAGCTTGTCCGGGGGAGGGGAGACCCAGTACTTC
TRBV18,-,TRBD1,TRBJ2-1,CASSPTGGRGNEQFF,TGTGCCAGCTCACCGACAGGGGGCCGGGGGAATGAGCAGTTCTTC
TRBV9,few,-,TRBJ1-3,CASSTRTYGNTIYF,TGTGCCAGCAGCACCCGGACGTATGGAAACACCATATATTTT
TRBV6-5,few,-,TRBJ1-1,CASSYSGTASTEAFF,TGTGCCAGCAGTTACTCCGGGACTGCGAGCACTGAAGCTTTCTTT
TRBV6-5,-,-,TRBJ1-5,CASRRGNQPQHF,TGTGCCAGCAGGCGGGGCAATCAGCCCCAGCATTTT
TRBV18,-,-,TRBJ1-1,CASSPRSDTEAFF,TGTGCCAGCTCACCTCGGTCTGACACTGAAGCTTTCTTT
TRBV21-1,-,-,TRBJ2-1,CASSYKYNEQFF,TGTGCCAGCAGCTACAAATACAATGAGCAGTTCTTC
TRBV28,few,-,TRBJ1-1,CASSLGPGTWVMNTEAFF,TGTGCCAGCAGTTTAGGCCCCGGGACGTGGGTCATGAACACTGAAGCTTTCTTT
TRBV6-1,-,TRBD2,TRBJ2-1,CASSEYAVASGGYNEQFF,TGTGCCAGCAGTGAATACGCGGTGGCTAGCGGGGGGTACAATGAGCAGTTCTTC
TRBV27,once,-,TRBJ2-7,CASSSKLSYEQYF,TGTGCCAGCAGTTCAAAACTCTCCTACGAGCAGTACTTC
TRBV28,-,-,TRBJ1-3,CASSLSRAGNTIYF,TGTGCCAGCAGTTTATCCAGGGCTGGAAACACCATATATTTT
TRBV11-3,-,TRBD2,TRBJ2-1,CASSQKTSGRDPGGNEQFF,TGTGCCAGCAGCCAGAAGACTAGCGGGAGGGACCCGGGGGGGAATGAGCAGTTCTTC
TRBV5-1,-,TRBD1,TRBJ1-1,CASSEQGGNTEAFF,TGCGCCAGCTCTGAACAGGGGGGGAACACTGAAGCTTTCTTT
TRBV27,-,TRBD2,TRBJ2-3,CASSPLRTSATDTQYF,TGTGCCAGCAGTCCCCTCCGGACTAGCGCCACAGATACGCAGTATTTT